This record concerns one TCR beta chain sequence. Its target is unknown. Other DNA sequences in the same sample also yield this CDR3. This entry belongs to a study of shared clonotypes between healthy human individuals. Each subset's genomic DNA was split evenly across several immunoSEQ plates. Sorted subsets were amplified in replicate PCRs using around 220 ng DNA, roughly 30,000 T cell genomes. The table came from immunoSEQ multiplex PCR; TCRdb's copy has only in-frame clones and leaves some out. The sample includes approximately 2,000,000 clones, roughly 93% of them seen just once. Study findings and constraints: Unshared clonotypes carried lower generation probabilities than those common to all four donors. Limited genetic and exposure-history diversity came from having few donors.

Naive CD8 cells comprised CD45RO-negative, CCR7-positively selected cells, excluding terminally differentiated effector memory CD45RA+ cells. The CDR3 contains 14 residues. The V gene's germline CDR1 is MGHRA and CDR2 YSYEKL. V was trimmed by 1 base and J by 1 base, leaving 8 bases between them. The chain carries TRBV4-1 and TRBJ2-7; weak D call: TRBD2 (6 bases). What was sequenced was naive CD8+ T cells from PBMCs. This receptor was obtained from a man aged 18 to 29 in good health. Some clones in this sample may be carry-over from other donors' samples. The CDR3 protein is CASSQGGGSYEQYF. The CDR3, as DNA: TGCGCCAGCAGCCAAGGGGGAGGATCCTACGAGCAGTACTTC.